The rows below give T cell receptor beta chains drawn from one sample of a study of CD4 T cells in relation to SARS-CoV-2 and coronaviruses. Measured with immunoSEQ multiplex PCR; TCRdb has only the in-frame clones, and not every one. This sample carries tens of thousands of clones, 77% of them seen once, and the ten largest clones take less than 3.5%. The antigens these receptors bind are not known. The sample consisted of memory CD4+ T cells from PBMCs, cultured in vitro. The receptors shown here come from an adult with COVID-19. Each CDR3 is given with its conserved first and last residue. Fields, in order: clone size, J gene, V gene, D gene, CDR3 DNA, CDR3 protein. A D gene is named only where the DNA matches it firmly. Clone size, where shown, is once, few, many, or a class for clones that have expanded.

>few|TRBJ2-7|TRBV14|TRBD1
TGTGCCAGCAGCCGAATGACAGGGTTTTTCGAGCAGTACTTC
CASSRMTGFFEQYF
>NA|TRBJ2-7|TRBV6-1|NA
TGTGCCAGCAGTGAAGGACTAGAGCCCTACGAGCAGTACTTC
CASSEGLEPYEQYF
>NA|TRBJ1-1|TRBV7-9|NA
TGTGCCAGCAGATGGGACGGGGACACTGAAGCTTTCTTT
CASRWDGDTEAFF
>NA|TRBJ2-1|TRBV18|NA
TGTGCCAGCCGGGACCTCTCCTACAATGAGCAGTTCTTC
CASRDLSYNEQFF
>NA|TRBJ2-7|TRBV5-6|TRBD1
TGTGCCAGCAGCTTGTATGGGACAGGGGGCTACGAGCAGTACTTC
CASSLYGTGGYEQYF
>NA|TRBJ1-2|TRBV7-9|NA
TGTGCCAGCAGCTTACGACAATCCCCGAGCGATGGCTACACCTTC
CASSLRQSPSDGYTF
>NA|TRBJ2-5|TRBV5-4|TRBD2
TGTGCCAGCAGCTTAGCGGGAGGGCGAGAGACCCAGTACTTC
CASSLAGGRETQYF
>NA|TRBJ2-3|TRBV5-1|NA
TGCGCCAGCAGCTCAAGATCTAGCACAGATACGCAGTATTTT
CASSSRSSTDTQYF
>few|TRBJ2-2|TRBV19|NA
TGTGCCAGTAGTATAGCCGCCGGGGCGACCGGGGAGCTGTTTTTT
CASSIAAGATGELFF
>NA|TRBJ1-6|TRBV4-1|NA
TGCGCCAGCAGCCAAACGACCCGGGCGGTAGATTCACCCCTCCACTTT
CASSQTTRAVDSPLHF
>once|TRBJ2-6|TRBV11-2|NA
TGTGCCAGCAGCTTACAGGGGAGCATCTCTGGGGCCAACGTCCTGACTTTC
CASSLQGSISGANVLTF
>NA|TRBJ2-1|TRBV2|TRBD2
TGTGCCAGCAGAAGGACTAGCGGGACGTACAATGAGCAGTTCTTC
CASRRTSGTYNEQFF
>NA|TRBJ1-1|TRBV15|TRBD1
TGTGCCACCAGCAGAGAAACAGGGGCCCTGAACACTGAAGCTTTCTTT
CATSRETGALNTEAFF
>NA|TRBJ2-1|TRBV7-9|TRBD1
TGTGCCAGCAGCTCATGGGGGCAGGGGGCCCCCAATGAGCAGTTCTTC
CASSSWGQGAPNEQFF
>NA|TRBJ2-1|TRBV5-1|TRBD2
TGCGCCAGCAGATTCCCCCGAAGCGGGAGGGCCGAGGTGACGAGGGGCAATGAGCAGTTCTTC
CASRFPRSGRAEVTRGNEQFF
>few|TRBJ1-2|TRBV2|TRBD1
TGTGCCAGCAGAGAGACAGGGGGTGGCTACACCTTC
CASRETGGGYTF
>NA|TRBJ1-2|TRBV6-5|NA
TGTGCCAGCAGTTACAAAGGTGACTATGGCTACACCTTC
CASSYKGDYGYTF
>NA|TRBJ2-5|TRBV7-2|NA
TGTGCCAGCAGCCTCGTCTGTTACTTC
CASSLVCYF
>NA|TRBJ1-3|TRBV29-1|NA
TGCAGCGTTCCTGACCCTTCAACTGGGAACACCATATATTTT
CSVPDPSTGNTIYF
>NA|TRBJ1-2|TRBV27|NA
TGTGCCAGCAGTCCCGGGAGAGGAAACTATGGCTACACCTTC
CASSPGRGNYGYTF